These 7 T cell receptor beta chains were all obtained from the same sample, sequenced in a study of molecular identifiers for immune sequencing clone quantification. A single record per CDR3 protein comes from TCRdb applying MiXCR to the PCR reads. The sample has more than 450,000 distinct CDR3 sequences, 25% seen once. The sequenced sample was naive CD8+ T cells from blood, with Jurkat cell RNA spiked in. Sample subset: FACS-sorted CD8+CD4-CCR7+CD45RA+ naive T cells. The receptors here all came from a human donor in good health. Some libraries in this study had Jurkat cell RNA spiked in.

The V gene is TRBV23-1, the J gene TRBJ1-1; no firm D call. TRBV23-1 has ORF status, its function being uncertain. Trimming took 0 bases from V and 9 from J, leaving 14 bases between them. This CDR3 comprises 14 residues. In DNA form, the CDR3 reads TGCGCCAGCAGTCAATCCGAGGGTCGCAGGAAAGCTTTCTTT. This gives the protein CASSQSEGRRKAFF.

A remark on this clonotype: Being one base from a much bigger clone, this may be a read error. The chain is built from TRBV2 and TRBJ2-5; tentative D call: TRBD2 (6 bases). The CDR3 extends over 15 amino acids. Germline CDR1 and CDR2: SNHLY and FYNNEI. Here the CDR3 DNA reads TGTGCCAGCAGTTATACCGCTAGCGCACAAGACACCCAGTACTTC. It encodes CASSYTASAQDTQYF.

This clonotype was detected ten times or more. The rearrangement links TRBV28 to TRBJ2-7; D gene ambiguous. CDR3 length equals 13 residues. From germline, CDR1 is MDHEN and CDR2 SYDVKM. The V gene lost 6 bases and the J gene lost 0 bases, with 9 bases spanning the gap. The CDR3 region has the DNA TGTGCCAGCAGCCCCCCCTTCTCCTACGAGCAGTACTTC. The encoded protein is CASSPPFSYEQYF.

This clonotype has just a few counts. The rearrangement links TRBV14 to TRBJ1-3; D uncertain. Germline loops: CDR1 SGHDN, CDR2 FVKESK. CDR3 length: 15 amino acids. V was trimmed by 0 bases and J by 8 bases, leaving 14 bases between them. The CDR3 sequence: CASSQEEDLGDTIYF. DNA for the CDR3: TGTGCCAGCAGCCAAGAAGAAGATCTCGGGGACACCATATATTTT.

The rearrangement uses TRBV19 and TRBJ2-5, with D unclear. This CDR3 is 13 amino acids long. V lost 3 bases and J lost 5, with 10 bases in between. Per the germline V gene, CDR1 is LNHDA and CDR2 is SQIVND (reference sequence). The CDR3 DNA is TGTGCCAGTAGTATCGTCCAAAAGGAGACCCAGTACTTC. Its protein product is CASSIVQKETQYF.

This clonotype was counted at least ten times. The V and J genes are TRBV6-6 and TRBJ2-5; D remains ambiguous. Germline CDR1 reads MNHNY; CDR2 reads SVGAGI (reference sequence). This CDR3 has 18 amino acids. V was trimmed by 1 base and J by 0 bases, leaving 18 bases between them. The CDR3 is CASSYYSPLQRYQETQYF. For the CDR3, the DNA is TGTGCCAGCAGTTACTACTCCCCACTCCAACGGTACCAAGAGACCCAGTACTTC.

This chain connects TRBV4-3 to TRBJ2-7; 12 nucleotides line up with TRBD2. Germline CDR1 is LGHNA and CDR2 is YSLEER. The J segment lost 4 bases and the V segment lost 1 base, leaving 5 bases of the junction unmatched. This CDR3 spans 16 amino acids. The CDR3 bases are TGCGCCAGCAGCCAAGGGACCACTAGCGGGAGGTACGAGCAGTACTTC. Residues: CASSQGTTSGRYEQYF.